The T cell receptor (beta chain) described here comes from a study of T cells in Graves' hyperthyroidism and ophthalmopathy (dated by TCRdb to between 2018 and 2020). Describing the broader study: Peripheral blood was sampled at the time of initial diagnosis, prior to any treatment. A discovery cohort of roughly 96 patients, 43 with Graves' ophthalmopathy and more than 55 with stable Graves' hyperthyroidism, was used to find distinguishing TCR V-J signatures. Whether ophthalmopathy could be predicted prospectively was tested in an independent validation cohort made up of approximately 19 hyperthyroidism patients plus 17 patients who later progressed to ophthalmopathy. The 90 or so discovery patients were randomly split 7:3 into training and test sets. In addition, the study compared T-cell repertoires in thyroid tissue and in blood from a handful of Graves' hyperthyroidism patients. After blood sampling, hyperthyroidism patients were treated with methimazole at a starting dose of 30 mg daily, and ophthalmopathy patients were treated with high-dose intravenous methylprednisolone. TCR Vbeta CDR3 sequencing of roughly 140 peripheral blood samples (more than 40 ophthalmopathy, over 70 hyperthyroidism and roughly 17 progressor patients) is reported in the paper.

Moderately to severely active disease, a Clinical Activity Score of at least 3, a NOSPECS grade of at least 4, and a duration under 3 months were present in ophthalmopathy patients. Patients with uncontrolled infections, other autoimmune diseases, pregnancy or lactation were excluded. Diagnoses were based on clinical symptoms, serum thyroxine and TRAb, thyroid ultrasound and orbital computed tomography. Ficoll-Paque density gradient centrifugation was used to isolate PBMCs from about 9.4 ml of fresh peripheral blood. Total RNA was extracted using Trizol reagent, and RNA quality was assessed on an Agilent 2100 Bioanalyzer. The TCR beta CDR3 regions were amplified from the RNA transcripts. A first-round RT-PCR of the TCR CDR3 used the HTBI primer set with the Qiagen OneStep RT-PCR kit. The libraries were constructed in a second round of multiplex PCR and then size-selected and purified. Libraries were sequenced paired-end with 100 bp reads on an Illumina HiSeq2000. The study's processing was this. SOAPnuke was used to process the raw data, with reads discarded if the reads contained adapters or uncalled bases, had a mean Phred below 15, or lacked an exact constant-primer or identifier match. High-quality paired reads were merged using COPE v1.2.5, and each unique nucleotide sequence was defined as a clonotype. MiTCR v1.1 was used to align clonotypes to the IMGT TRBV, TRBD and TRBJ reference segments. The analysis included only V-J combinations with a frequency above 0.0001, which together covered 99% to 99.2% of the repertoires. The TCS score was defined as F50 (clonal expansion) divided by E x V (chaos), with BLOSUM62-based TCRdist calculated between CDR3 peptides within each V-J. Welch's t-statistics and random forest reduced around 520 V-J features to 13, which were used in a naive Bayes classifier (R e1071). TCRdb trimmed the raw reads at Q25, called clones with MiXCR and kept productive beta chains. CDR3 protein sequences are deduplicated, and each keeps its most common genes and DNA. The V and J calls follow TCRdb's processing rather than the paper's. The table for this sample lists a few hundred thousand distinct CDR3 sequences; 15% to 20% of them were counted only once. The biggest ten clones account for 25% to 30% of the sample.

Turning to this clonotype: No antigen is known for it. Base quality data are lacking; no much larger clone is found one base away.

V is clipped by 5 bases and J by 6 bases, and the sequence between their germline boundaries is 24 bases long. CDR1 DFQATT and CDR2 SNEGSKA were looked up in the germline V gene (reference sequence). From its cysteine to its phenylalanine, the CDR3 spans 16 amino acids. Left in the record is the CDR3 DNA by itself, 48 bases read in frame from the first base. The paper as a whole reports these results and caveats: Most expanded thyroid clonotypes (frequency above 0.001) were also detected in blood, a finding suggesting that blood repertoires may reflect thyroid immune responses. Sample size was not statistically predetermined, and blinding of investigators to group allocation was not performed. A model built on a 13 V-J signature distinguished ophthalmopathy from stable hyperthyroidism, reaching around 90% sensitivity and about 81% specificity in cross-validation and 80%/75% in testing. In validation, progression to ophthalmopathy was predicted by the model with 70.59% sensitivity and about 72% specificity, a median of approximately 6.5 months before onset.

The sequence was collected from a woman aged 30 to 39 with Graves' ophthalmopathy. The chain links TRBV20-1 with TRBJ2-3, with the D assignment possibly TRBD1 or TRBD2, given 5 matching bases for each. Sequences were obtained from blood. The nucleotide sequence is given as TGCAGTGCTCCCGAGATCCGGACCTCATGGGGGGATACGCAGTATTTT. This translates into CSAPEIRTSWGDTQYF.